The 16 T cell receptor beta chains below all came from one sample that was sequenced in a study of control samples from healthy donors and cancer patients. Some clones are missing from TCRdb's copy, which holds only in-frame ones; the method was immunoSEQ multiplex PCR. The repertoire holds 150,000 to 200,000 clones, with about 90% as singletons. The sequencing input was blood. The receptors here all came from a woman in her forties or fifties in good health.

The chain carries TRBV30 and TRBJ1-1; D is perhaps TRBD1 (6 bases). Trimming took 5 bases from V and 7 from J, leaving 11 bases between them. Per the germline V gene, CDR1 is GTSNPN and CDR2 is SVGIG (reference sequence). This CDR3 has 11 amino acids. The CDR3 reads CAWRTAYEAFF. Written as DNA, the CDR3 is TGTGCCTGGCGGACAGCTTATGAAGCTTTCTTT.

The chain joins TRBV4-3 to TRBJ1-1; D gene ambiguous. Deletions cut 6 bases from V and 0 bases from J, with 5 bases between. The CDR3 has 12 residues. The germline V gene encodes CDR1 LGHNA and CDR2 YSLEER. The CDR3 sequence is CASRVLNTEAFF. The CDR3 DNA sequence: TGCGCCAGCAGGGTTTTGAACACTGAAGCTTTCTTT.

The chain has TRBV6-2 or TRBV6-3 and TRBJ2-1; D gene uncertain. The germline V gene encodes CDR1 MNHEY and CDR2 SVGEGT. The V end lost 5 bases, the J end lost 4 bases, and 6 bases lay between the germline ends. The CDR3 contains 12 residues. The chain's CDR3 is CASSPVYNEQFF. CDR3 nucleotide sequence: TGTGCCAGCAGTCCAGTGTACAATGAGCAGTTCTTC.

This clone has a handful of counts. The chain uses TRBV28 and TRBJ1-1; weak D call: TRBD1 (5 bases). CDR3 size: 15 residues. Trimming removed 7 bases at V and 0 bases at J, with 15 bases between. Germline V gives CDR1 MDHEN, CDR2 SYDVKM. Here the CDR3 DNA reads TGTGCCAGCACCCTACCGACAGTTATGAACACTGAAGCTTTCTTT. Residues: CASTLPTVMNTEAFF. The variable domain in full, completed from reference TRBV28 and TRBJ1-1, reads DVKVTQSSRYLVKRTGEKVFLECVQDMDHENMFWYRQDPGLGLRLIYFSYDVKMKEKGDIPEGYSVSREKKERFSLILESASTNQTSMYLCASTLPTVMNTEAFFGQGTRLTVV.

This clone has only one observation. The chain couples TRBV30 to TRBJ1-6; D unclear. Germline loops: CDR1 GTSNPN, CDR2 SVGIG (reference sequence). The CDR3 runs to 12 residues. The V and J ends lost 3 bases and 10 bases respectively, with 10 bases between them. CDR3 bases: TGTGCCTGGAGCCGTACCCAATCACCCCTCCACTTT. Translation gives CAWSRTQSPLHF.

The chain has TRBV30 and TRBJ1-1, with D tentatively TRBD1 (5 bases). The CDR3 has 16 residues. V gave up 8 bases and J gave up 2 bases, with 24 bases separating them. From germline, CDR1 is GTSNPN and CDR2 SVGIG (reference sequence). CDR3 region: CALRAGSQDPNTEAFF. The CDR3 nucleotides are TGTGCCCTAAGGGCAGGGTCTCAGGACCCTAACACTGAAGCTTTCTTT.

The chain employs TRBV21-1 and TRBJ2-7; the table names TRBD2, a call not compared with the DNA. TRBV21-1 is a known pseudogene. The CDR3 totals 16 residues. CDR3 sequence reads: CASSKGMSGRAGEQYF. Written as DNA, the CDR3 is TGTGCCAGCAGCAAAGGTATGAGCGGGAGGGCCGGGGAGCAGTACTTC.

The V and J genes are TRBV5-1 and TRBJ2-7; tentatively, D is TRBD1 or TRBD2 (5 bases each). V shed 0 bases and J shed 7 bases, with 14 bases lying between them. Germline CDR1 is SGHRS and CDR2 is YFSETQ. There are 14 residues in the CDR3. CDR3 loop: CASSLAQTGREQYF. The CDR3 bases are TGCGCCAGCAGCTTGGCCCAAACGGGACGGGAGCAGTACTTC.

The chain employs TRBV19 and TRBJ1-6; D is unresolved. CDR1 is LNHDA, CDR2 SQIVND, per germline (reference sequence). CDR3 length equals 13 residues. Trimming removed 4 bases at V and 6 bases at J, with 7 bases between. The DNA of the CDR3 is TGTGCCAGTAGTAGGGTGGGTAATTCACCCCTCCACTTT. It translates to CASSRVGNSPLHF.

The chain couples TRBV2 to TRBJ1-2; D is unclear. Germline assignment: CDR1 SNHLY and CDR2 FYNNEI. CDR3 length: 11 residues. The V and J ends lost 8 bases and 12 bases respectively, with 16 bases between them. CDR3 protein: CASSNQPGNTF. The DNA for the CDR3 is TGTGCCAGCTCCAACCAGCCCGGCAACACCTTC.

The chain recombines TRBV2 with TRBJ1-2; TRBD1 aligns across 12 bases. This CDR3 spans 14 amino acids. Germline lookup yields CDR1 SNHLY and CDR2 FYNNEI. Trimming at V came to 4 bases and at J to 5 bases, leaving 2 bases not matched to a gene. Written as DNA, the CDR3 is TGTGCCAGCAGTGGGGGACAGGGGGCTTATGGCTACACCTTC. This encodes CASSGGQGAYGYTF.

The chain is built from TRBV7-9 and TRBJ1-4, with D possibly being TRBD1 (6 bases). Trimming cost V 5 bases and J 14 bases, with 18 bases left between them. Per the germline V gene, CDR1 is SEHNR and CDR2 is FQNEAQ (reference sequence). This CDR3 has 13 residues. The CDR3 region has the DNA TGTGCCAGCAGCCAGCCAGGGACACCAAAGCTGTTTTTT. Translating gives CASSQPGTPKLFF.

The rearrangement uses TRBV10-3 and TRBJ1-1; tentatively, D is TRBD1 (5 bases). Germline-derived CDR1 and CDR2 are ENHRY and SYGVKD. The V end was cut by 4 bases, the J end by 2 bases, with 8 bases between. This CDR3 comprises 13 residues. The CDR3 DNA follows: TGTGCCATCAGTGGGGGCGCTAACACTGAAGCTTTCTTT. Translating it yields CAISGGANTEAFF.

The chain carries TRBV7-9 and TRBJ1-1, with 7 bases aligning to TRBD1. V shed 6 bases, J shed 6 bases, and the junction held 13 bases outside the gene matches. The CDR3 contains 15 residues. Germline CDR1 is SEHNR and CDR2 is FQNEAQ (reference sequence). The CDR3 loop is CASRLRGRGRSEAFF. CDR3 nucleotide sequence: TGTGCCAGCAGGTTAAGGGGGCGCGGAAGATCTGAAGCTTTCTTT. Based on the CDR3 plus reference TRBV7-9 and TRBJ1-1, the full variable domain is DTGVSQNPRHKITKRGQNVTFRCDPISEHNRLYWYRQTLGQGPEFLTYFQNEAQLEKSRLLSDRFSAERPKGSFSTLEIQRTEQGDSAMYLCASRLRGRGRSEAFFGQGTRLTVV.

The rearrangement joins TRBV24-1 to TRBJ1-5; D is ambiguous. CDR3 length equals 13 residues. The V and J ends lost 2 bases and 3 bases respectively, with 4 bases between them. Germline-derived CDR1 and CDR2 are KGHDR and SFDVKD. The CDR3 sequence is CATSDSNNQPQHF. CDR3 nucleotides: TGTGCCACCAGTGATTCGAACAATCAGCCCCAGCATTTT.

V usage is TRBV9 and J usage is TRBJ2-2, with D maybe TRBD2 (6 bases). The CDR3 is made up of 15 amino acids. CDR1 SGDLS and CDR2 YYNGEE come from the germline V gene. Trimming took 3 bases from V and 0 from J, leaving 9 bases between them. CDR3 loop: CASSEGLTNTGELFF. As DNA, the CDR3 is TGTGCCAGCAGCGAGGGACTGACGAACACCGGGGAGCTGTTTTTT.